This passage covers 24 T cell receptor beta chains from one sample sequenced in a study of T cells in women clearing cervical HPV infection. Profiling relied on immunoSEQ multiplex PCR, and the TCRdb table lists in-frame clones only, not all of them. Its clone listing holds roughly 31,000 clones. What was sequenced was blood buffy coat. These receptors all stem from a woman aged 18 to 75 with a cervical HPV16 infection that either progressed to CIN3+ or cleared (not recorded which).

With respect to this clone: The sequenced fragment ends 3 residues before the CDR3 boundary, so the rest is inferred from the germline J gene. The chain carries TRBV2 and TRBJ1-1; possibly TRBD1 for D (5 bases). The V and J ends lost 5 bases and 6 bases respectively, with 13 bases between them. CDR1 and CDR2 (germline): SNHLY, FYNNEI. The length of the CDR3 is 13 residues. The CDR3 DNA, read in part, is TGTGCCAGCAGTTTGGAGGGGCGAGCTGAA. Protein product: CASSLEGRAE. In full, the CDR3 is CASSLEGRAEAFF.

In the case of this clone: Sequencing ends 3 residues short of the CDR3 end; the germline J gene provides the rest. This sequence joins TRBV19 and TRBJ2-7; TRBD1 matches at 11 bases. This CDR3 has 15 residues. V gave up 9 bases and J gave up 3 bases; unmatched junction bases: 10. Per germline, CDR1 LNHDA and CDR2 SQIVND (reference sequence). The CDR3 DNA, read in part, is TGTGCCAGCTCTACCGGGACAGGGGGATACTACGAG. The encoded protein is CASSTGTGGYYE. The CDR3, in full, reads CASSTGTGGYYEQYF.

Details on this clone: The read is 3 residues too short to cover the CDR3 end, so that end is filled in from the germline J gene. This chain links TRBV5-1 with TRBJ2-1, with a weak D call TRBD2 (5 bases). CDR3 length: 16 amino acids. Germline loops: CDR1 SGHRS, CDR2 YFSETQ. The V end was cut by 2 bases, the J end by 1 base, with 13 bases between. Incomplete CDR3 DNA: TGCGCCAGCAGCTTCAGGTCTAGCAGGTCCTACAATGAG. Amino acid sequence: CASSFRSSRSYNE. The full CDR3 protein reads CASSFRSSRSYNEQFF.

Details on this clone: The read terminates 3 residues ahead of where the CDR3 ends, so the germline J gene completes it. This rearrangement joins TRBV19 to TRBJ2-1; 9 bases agree with TRBD2. Germline V gene sequence: CDR1 LNHDA, CDR2 SQIVND (reference sequence). J gave up 4 bases and V 1 base, and 2 bases lay outside the gene matches. The length of the CDR3 is 15 residues. CDR3 DNA, as far as it was read: TGTGCCAGTAGTATAGGCCTAGCGGGGTACAATGAG. Protein sequence: CASSIGLAGYNE. In full, the CDR3 reads CASSIGLAGYNEQFF.

About this clone itself: The read terminates 3 residues before the CDR3 end, so the remaining end is supplied by the germline J gene. This chain connects TRBV2 to TRBJ1-5, with 8 bases fitting TRBD1. J gave up 1 base and V 4 bases, and 12 bases lay outside the gene matches. Looked up from germline, CDR1 is SNHLY and CDR2 is FYNNEI. The CDR3 contains 18 residues. CDR3 sequence: CASSALGQGDKSNQPQHF. The sequenced CDR3 bases are TGTGCCAGCAGTGCTCTCGGACAGGGAGACAAGAGCAATCAGCCC.

As regards this clone: The DNA ends 3 residues before the CDR3 does, and the rest of the CDR3 is filled in from the germline J gene. V is TRBV20-1 and J is TRBJ2-1; 7 positions match TRBD2. J gave up 9 bases and V 5 bases, and 10 bases lay outside the gene matches. CDR3 length: 13 residues. Per the germline V gene, CDR1 is DFQATT and CDR2 is SNEGSKA (reference sequence). CDR3 DNA, as far as it was read: TGCAGTGCTCCAGCGGGAAGGTCGGGTGAG. Translated, it gives CSAPAGRSGE. The entire CDR3 is CSAPAGRSGEQFF.

Details on this clone: The DNA ends 3 residues before the CDR3 does, and the rest of the CDR3 is filled in from the germline J gene. This chain connects TRBV6-1 to TRBJ1-5; no firm D call. The CDR3 extends over 15 amino acids. Germline V gene sequence: CDR1 MNHNS, CDR2 SASEGT. V was trimmed by 2 bases and J by 0 bases, leaving 8 bases between them. This CDR3 is CASSELSFSNQPQHF. CDR3 DNA, as far as it was read: TGTGCCAGCAGTGAACTCTCTTTTAGCAATCAGCCC.

In the case of this clone: Read sequence stops 3 residues before the CDR3 end, and the germline J gene provides the missing end. This chain joins TRBV20-1 and TRBJ2-3; 8 bases fit TRBD2. There are 17 residues in the CDR3. After removal of 0 bases from V and 5 bases from J, the junction contained 13 bases not matched to a gene. Germline V gene sequence: CDR1 DFQATT, CDR2 SNEGSKA (reference sequence). CDR3 residues: CSAREGRLSRGGDTQYF. Incomplete CDR3 DNA: TGCAGTGCTAGAGAGGGGCGATTGAGCCGGGGGGGAGATACG.

As concerns this clone: Sequencing ends 3 residues short of the CDR3 end; the germline J gene provides the rest. This same CDR3 is encoded by further DNA sequences in the sample. V usage is TRBV20-1 and J usage is TRBJ1-2, with no clear D. CDR1 is DFQATT and CDR2 is SNEGSKA in the germline V gene (reference sequence). The CDR3 totals 12 residues. Incomplete CDR3 DNA: TGCAGTGCAACAGACCCGGAGGGTGGT. It specifies CSATDPEGG. The entire CDR3 protein reads CSATDPEGGYTF.

In regard to this clone: Read data end 3 residues before the CDR3 end; the end is taken from the germline J gene. The V call is TRBV2, the J call TRBJ1-3; no definite D call. CDR3 size: 13 residues. The ends were cut back, 7 bases at V and 0 bases at J, with 7 bases in the middle. Germline V gives CDR1 SNHLY, CDR2 FYNNEI. CDR3 DNA, as far as it was read: TGTGCCAGCATCCGTAACTCTGGAAACACC. This codes for CASIRNSGNT. The full CDR3 sequence reads CASIRNSGNTIYF.

Concerning this clone itself: The read terminates 3 residues ahead of where the CDR3 ends, so the germline J gene completes it. This chain joins TRBV19 and TRBJ2-5; 13 nucleotides agree with TRBD2. J gave up 3 bases and V 8 bases, and 3 bases lay outside the gene matches. The CDR3 covers 14 residues. Per germline, CDR1 LNHDA and CDR2 SQIVND (reference sequence). The CDR3 is CASSTSGGKETQYF. The part of the CDR3 DNA that was read is TGTGCCAGTTCGACTAGCGGGGGGAAAGAGACC.

CDR3 loop: CASSPRQDYNEQFF. The sequenced part of the CDR3 DNA is TGTGCCAGCAGTCCCCGCCAGGACTACAATGAG. This chain connects TRBV7-2 to TRBJ2-1; no clear D. The read ends 3 residues shy of where the CDR3 ends; the end is completed using the germline J gene. CDR1 is SGHTA and CDR2 is FQGNSA in the germline V gene. The V gene lost 6 bases and the J gene lost 3 bases, with 12 bases spanning the gap. CDR3 length: 14 residues.

Regarding this clone: The observed sequence ends 3 residues before the CDR3 terminus, with the missing tail filled in from the germline J gene. J is TRBJ2-7 and V is TRBV7-2; D may be TRBD1 (6 bases). V lost 3 bases and J lost 2, with 11 bases in between. Looked up from germline, CDR1 is SGHTA and CDR2 is FQGNSA. This CDR3 spans 14 amino acids. CDR3 DNA (partial): TGTGCCAGCAGCTTTACGGACAGTCCCTACGAG. Amino acids: CASSFTDSPYE. From start to end, the CDR3 is CASSFTDSPYEQYF.

In regard to this clone: The CDR3 end lies 3 residues beyond the end of the read and is filled in from the germline J gene. V gene TRBV7-9 combines with J gene TRBJ2-3, with 11 bases matching TRBD1. CDR1 and CDR2 from the germline V gene are SEHNR and FQNEAQ (reference sequence). The CDR3 consists of 15 residues. The sequenced CDR3 bases are TGTGCCAGCAGCCGGGACAGGGGGAAATGGGAGACG. This encodes CASSRDRGKWET. The CDR3 in full is CASSRDRGKWETQYF.

On this clone: The CDR3 goes on 3 residues after the read ends, and that part is filled in from the germline J gene. The genes are TRBV5-1 and TRBJ1-2; possibly TRBD1 for D (5 bases). CDR1 is SGHRS, CDR2 YFSETQ, per germline. Deletions cut 2 bases from V and 3 bases from J, with 8 bases between. The CDR3 is 13 residues long. The CDR3 region is CASSLGDDYGYTF. The sequenced CDR3 bases are TGCGCCAGCAGCTTAGGGGATGACTATGGC. The full variable domain, with the rest looked up from reference TRBV5-1 and TRBJ1-2, is KAGVTQTPRYLIKTRGQQVTLSCSPISGHRSVSWYQQTPGQGLQFLFEYFSETQRNKGNFPGRFSGRQFSNSRSEMNVSTLELGDSALYLCASSLGDDYGYTFGSGTRLTVV.

Turning to this clone: Read data end 3 residues before the CDR3 end; the end is taken from the germline J gene. V is TRBV7-2 and J is TRBJ1-2; maybe TRBD1 (5 bases). CDR3 length: 15 residues. Germline-derived CDR1 and CDR2 are SGHTA and FQGNSA. The covered CDR3 bases are TGTGCCAGCAGCTTGTCCCGGGTGACATCAGGGGGC. Its translation: CASSLSRVTSGG. The entire CDR3 protein reads CASSLSRVTSGGYTF.

On this clone itself: The read is 3 residues too short to cover the CDR3 end, so that end is filled in from the germline J gene. The gene calls are TRBV6-1 and TRBJ2-4; 10 positions match TRBD2. The CDR3 spans 19 residues. In germline, CDR1 is MNHNS, CDR2 SASEGT. The CDR3 sequence: CASSEARLVVAGGIETQYF. The covered CDR3 bases are TGTGCCAGCAGTGAAGCTAGGTTGGTGGTAGCGGGAGGAATTGAGACT.

For this clone: The read comes to an end 3 residues before the CDR3 does, leaving the germline J gene to fill in the end. The genes are TRBV5-5 and TRBJ2-3; D unclear. This CDR3 has 12 residues. The V gene's germline CDR1 is SGHKS and CDR2 YYEKEE (reference sequence). The DNA read from the CDR3 is TGTGCCAGCAGACTCGTCCAAGAGACG. Translated, it gives CASRLVQET. The full CDR3 reads CASRLVQETQYF.

Of note for this clone: The missing CDR3 end, 3 residues past where the read stops, is filled in from the germline J gene. This chain uses TRBV12-5 with TRBJ2-7, with D uncertain. The CDR3 sequence is 15 residues long. Germline V gives CDR1 LGHNT, CDR2 FRNRAP. Deletions cut 3 bases from V and 2 bases from J, with 14 bases between. The CDR3 spells CASGLRAGSAYEQYF. CDR3 DNA, as far as it was read: TGTGCTAGTGGTTTAAGGGCAGGTTCTGCCTACGAG. Looking up the rest from reference TRBV12-5 and TRBJ2-7 gives the full variable domain: DARVTQTPRHKVTEMGQEVTMRCQPILGHNTVFWYRQTMMQGLELLAYFRNRAPLDDSGMPKDRFSAEMPDATLATLKIQPSEPRDSAVYFCASGLRAGSAYEQYFGPGTRLTVT.

As regards this clone: The read finishes 3 residues shy of the CDR3 end, and the germline J gene is used to complete it. This chain connects TRBV5-1 to TRBJ2-2, with a weak D call TRBD1 (6 bases). With 1 base removed from V and 4 bases from J, the gap between germline ends came to 11 bases. The CDR3 spans 15 residues. In germline, CDR1 is SGHRS, CDR2 YFSETQ. The CDR3 sequence: CASSLRQGRTGELFF. The sequenced CDR3 bases are TGCGCCAGCAGCTTGAGGCAGGGGCGCACCGGGGAG.

To note about this clone: The read gets to within 3 residues of the CDR3 end, and the germline J gene fills in the rest. The chain links TRBV6-1 to TRBJ1-5; D might be TRBD1 (5 bases). Germline V gene sequence: CDR1 MNHNS, CDR2 SASEGT. The CDR3 consists of 15 residues. Trimming shortened V by 3 bases and J by 2 bases, and 11 bases separated the two germline ends. The CDR3 region is CASSDGGTGNQPQHF. The CDR3 bases that were read are TGTGCCAGCAGTGACGGGGGGACCGGCAATCAGCCC.

Points on this clone: The read comes to an end 3 residues before the CDR3 does, leaving the germline J gene to fill in the end. The V gene is TRBV5-1, the J gene TRBJ2-5; 10 positions match TRBD1. This CDR3 spans 17 amino acids. Germline V gives CDR1 SGHRS, CDR2 YFSETQ. V dropped 1 base and J dropped 5; count of bases not matched to a gene: 11. The DNA read from the CDR3 is TGCGCCAGCAGCTTGCTCAGGCCGGGACAGGGGCCCGAGACC. Translation: CASSLLRPGQGPET. The complete CDR3 protein is CASSLLRPGQGPETQYF.

On this clone: The read gets to within 3 residues of the CDR3 end, and the germline J gene fills in the rest. J is TRBJ2-7 and V is TRBV4-1; D tentatively fits TRBD1 or TRBD2 (6 bases each). The ends were cut back, 0 bases at V and 3 bases at J, with 18 bases in the middle. Germline CDR1 reads MGHRA; CDR2 reads YSYEKL. This CDR3 has 17 amino acids. CDR3: CASSQDSSGEGDYEQYF. Incomplete CDR3 DNA: TGCGCCAGCAGCCAAGACAGTTCGGGAGAGGGGGACTACGAG.

Concerning this clone itself: The read ends 3 residues before the CDR3 terminus; that terminus is restored from the germline J gene. The V gene is TRBV27, the J gene TRBJ2-1; 8 nucleotides align to TRBD2. Trimming at V came to 5 bases and at J to 9 bases, leaving 15 bases not matched to a gene. The CDR3 is made up of 16 amino acids. Germline V gene sequence: CDR1 MNHEY, CDR2 SMNVEV (reference sequence). The CDR3 DNA, read in part, is TGTGCCAGCAGTCCTTTAGCGGGAAGTTGGTTATCTGAG. Amino acids: CASSPLAGSWLSE. The CDR3 in full is CASSPLAGSWLSEQFF.